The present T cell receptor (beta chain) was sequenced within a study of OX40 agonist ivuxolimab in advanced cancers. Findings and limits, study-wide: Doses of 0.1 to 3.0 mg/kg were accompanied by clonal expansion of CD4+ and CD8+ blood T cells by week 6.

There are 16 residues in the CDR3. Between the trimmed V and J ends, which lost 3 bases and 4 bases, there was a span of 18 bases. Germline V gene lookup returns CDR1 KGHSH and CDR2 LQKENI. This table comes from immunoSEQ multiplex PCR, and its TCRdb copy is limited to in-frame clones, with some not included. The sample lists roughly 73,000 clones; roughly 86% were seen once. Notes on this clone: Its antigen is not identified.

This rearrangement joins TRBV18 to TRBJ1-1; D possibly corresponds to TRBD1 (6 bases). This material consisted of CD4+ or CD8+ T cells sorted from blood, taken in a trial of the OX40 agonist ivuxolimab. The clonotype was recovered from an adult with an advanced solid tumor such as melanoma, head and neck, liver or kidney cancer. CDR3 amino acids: CASSPSPGHFSTEAFF. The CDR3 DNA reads TGTGCCAGCTCACCCTCACCGGGACATTTTAGCACTGAAGCTTTCTTT.